This is a list of T cell receptor beta chains from one sample in a study of cytomegalovirus exposure and HLA in healthy donors. Here immunoSEQ multiplex PCR was the method, and the copy in TCRdb shows in-frame clones only, minus some. The data show 150,000 to 200,000 clones, 65% to 80% seen once. What was sequenced was PBMCs. Every receptor here comes from a woman aged 40-49 years in good health and CMV-seropositive. Both conserved end residues are part of each CDR3. A D gene is named only where the DNA matches it firmly. Not all rows give a size; the values are once, few, many and, for expanded clones, a class.

clone_size	v_call	d_call	j_call	cdr3_aa	cdr3_nt
once	TRBV5-4	.	TRBJ1-3	CASSLSGGNTIYF	TGTGCCAGCAGCTTAAGCGGGGGAAACACCATATATTTT
.	TRBV4-1	TRBD2	TRBJ2-4	CASSQSPTSGWDIQYF	TGCGCCAGCAGCCAATCCCCGACTAGCGGGTGGGACATTCAGTACTTC
few	TRBV5-4	.	TRBJ2-3	CASSLQGPDTQYF	TGTGCCAGCAGCTTGCAGGGGCCAGATACGCAGTATTTT
.	TRBV6-5	.	TRBJ1-1	CASSYSHTGEAFF	TGTGCCAGCAGTTACTCCCATACAGGGGAAGCTTTCTTT
.	TRBV7-9	TRBD2	TRBJ2-5	CASSLGISSGNQETQYF	TGTGCCAGCAGCTTAGGGATATCTAGCGGGAACCAAGAGACCCAGTACTTC
few	TRBV2	.	TRBJ1-4	CASSPGQGTIPNEKLFF	TGTGCCAGCAGTCCCGGGCAGGGCACAATACCTAATGAAAAACTGTTTTTT
.	TRBV30	TRBD1	TRBJ1-2	CARTGGGYGYTF	TGTGCCCGCACAGGGGGCGGCTATGGCTACACCTTC
.	TRBV6-6	TRBD1	TRBJ1-1	CASRFPTGGLGAFF	TGTGCCAGCAGGTTCCCGACAGGGGGCCTCGGGGCTTTCTTT
.	TRBV10-3	.	TRBJ2-5	CAISELLGETQYF	TGTGCCATCAGTGAGCTACTAGGGGAGACCCAGTACTTC
.	TRBV6-6	TRBD2	TRBJ2-5	CASSPRTSGEKETQYF	TGTGCCAGCAGTCCCCGGACTAGCGGGGAGAAAGAGACCCAGTACTTC
few	TRBV18	.	TRBJ2-5	CASSPEETQYF	TGTGCCAGCTCACCAGAGGAGACCCAGTACTTC
.	TRBV5-1	TRBD1	TRBJ1-3	CASSWGDRGSGNTIYF	TGCGCCAGCAGCTGGGGGGACAGGGGAAGTGGAAACACCATATATTTT
.	TRBV7-2	.	TRBJ2-5	CASSSLTGAGTQYF	TGTGCCAGCAGCTCCTTGACTGGAGCGGGGACCCAGTACTTC
.	TRBV6-1	TRBD1	TRBJ1-4	CASSARGTEKLFF	TGTGCCAGCAGTGCCAGGGGGACCGAAAAACTGTTTTTT
.	TRBV7-9	TRBD1	TRBJ1-2	CSSSRDSYGYTF	TGTTCCAGCAGCCGGGACAGCTATGGCTACACCTTC
.	TRBV7-2	.	TRBJ1-5	CASSLALGPNQPQHF	TGTGCCAGCAGCTTAGCGTTGGGGCCCAATCAGCCCCAGCATTTT
few	TRBV29-1	.	TRBJ2-7	CSVEVTDYEQYF	TGCAGCGTTGAAGTAACAGATTACGAGCAGTACTTC
.	TRBV5-1	TRBD1	TRBJ2-2	CASSLGGTGGSTGELFF	TGCGCCAGCAGCTTGGGAGGGACAGGGGGAAGCACCGGGGAGCTGTTTTTT